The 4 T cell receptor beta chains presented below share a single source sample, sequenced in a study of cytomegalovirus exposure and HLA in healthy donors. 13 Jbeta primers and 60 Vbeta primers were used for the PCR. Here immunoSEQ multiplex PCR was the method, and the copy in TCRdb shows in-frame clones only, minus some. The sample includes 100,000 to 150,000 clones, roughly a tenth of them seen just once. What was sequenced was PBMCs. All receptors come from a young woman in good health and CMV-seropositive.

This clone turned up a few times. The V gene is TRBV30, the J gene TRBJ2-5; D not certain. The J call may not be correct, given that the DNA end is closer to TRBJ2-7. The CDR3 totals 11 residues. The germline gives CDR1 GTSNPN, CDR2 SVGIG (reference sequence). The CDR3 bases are TGTGCCTGGAGTGATTACTACGAGCAGTACTTC. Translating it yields CAWSDYYEQYF.

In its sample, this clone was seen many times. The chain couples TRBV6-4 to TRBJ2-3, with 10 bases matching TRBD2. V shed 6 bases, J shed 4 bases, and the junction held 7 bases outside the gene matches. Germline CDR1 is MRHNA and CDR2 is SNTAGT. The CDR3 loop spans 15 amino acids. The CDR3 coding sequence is TGTGCCAGCAGCAGGCTAGCGGGAGAGGCAGATACGCAGTATTTT. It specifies CASSRLAGEADTQYF.

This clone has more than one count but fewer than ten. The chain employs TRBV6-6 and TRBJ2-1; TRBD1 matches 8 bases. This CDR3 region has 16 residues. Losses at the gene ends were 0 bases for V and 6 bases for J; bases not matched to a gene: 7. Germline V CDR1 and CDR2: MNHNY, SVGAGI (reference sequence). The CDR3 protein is CASSYSLDRVGNEQFF. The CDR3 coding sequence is TGTGCCAGCAGTTACTCCTTGGACAGGGTGGGCAATGAGCAGTTCTTC.

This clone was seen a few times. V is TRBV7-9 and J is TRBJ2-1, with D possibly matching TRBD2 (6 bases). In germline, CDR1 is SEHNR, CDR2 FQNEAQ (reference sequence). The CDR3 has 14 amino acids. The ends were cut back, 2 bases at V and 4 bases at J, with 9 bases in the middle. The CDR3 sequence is CASSLSGSYNEQFF. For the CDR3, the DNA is TGTGCCAGCAGCTTATCCGGGAGTTACAATGAGCAGTTCTTC. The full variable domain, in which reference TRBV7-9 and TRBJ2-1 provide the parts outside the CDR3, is DTGVSQNPRHKITKRGQNVTFRCDPISEHNRLYWYRQTLGQGPEFLTYFQNEAQLEKSRLLSDRFSAERPKGSFSTLEIQRTEQGDSAMYLCASSLSGSYNEQFFGPGTRLTVL.